Each of the 5 T cell receptor beta chains below was sequenced from the same sample in a study of T cell responses to AZD1222 COVID-19 vaccine. Assay used: immunoSEQ multiplex PCR; TCRdb lists only in-frame clones, some missing. The profile shows under 150,000 clones, 90% to 95% of them singletons. The specimen was peripheral blood, collected on day 0 of AZD1222 vaccination. The receptors derive from an adult in good health.

This sequence joins TRBV19 and TRBJ1-5; D gene ambiguous. V was trimmed by 4 bases and J by 2 bases, leaving 18 bases between them. Per the germline V gene, CDR1 is LNHDA and CDR2 is SQIVND (reference sequence). The CDR3 is 17 amino acids. As DNA, the CDR3 is TGTGCCAGTAGTACCAGAATCTCCCTCGAAGGCAATCAGCCCCAGCATTTT. Translation: CASSTRISLEGNQPQHF.

The table lists this clone with a few counts. The V gene is TRBV13, the J gene TRBJ1-1, with D tentatively TRBD1 (5 bases). CDR1 and CDR2 from the germline V gene are PRHDT and FYEKMQ (reference sequence). The V and J ends lost 5 bases and 6 bases respectively, with 16 bases between them. The CDR3 runs 14 residues. CDR3 sequence (DNA): TGTGCCAGCAGCCACAGCACTGGGGGAGCTGAAGCTTTCTTT. It is translated as CASSHSTGGAEAFF. The full variable domain, rest sourced from reference TRBV13 and TRBJ1-1, is AAGVIQSPRHLIKEKRETATLKCYPIPRHDTVYWYQQGPGQDPQFLISFYEKMQSDKGSIPDRFSAQQFSDYHSELNMSSLELGDSALYFCASSHSTGGAEAFFGQGTRLTVV.

In DNA form, the CDR3 reads TGTGCCAGTAGTATAGCAGCAGACTATAGCAATCAGCCCCAGCATTTT. Translating it yields CASSIAADYSNQPQHF. The chain recombines TRBV19 with TRBJ1-5; D is unclear. Germline loops: CDR1 LNHDA, CDR2 SQIVND (reference sequence). CDR3 length equals 16 residues. Deletions cut 1 base from V and 0 bases from J, with 10 bases between. Full variable domain (rest looked up from reference TRBV19 and TRBJ1-5): DGGITQSPKYLFRKEGQNVTLSCEQNLNHDAMYWYRQDPGQGLRLIYYSQIVNDFQKGDIAEGYSVSREKKESFPLTVTSAQKNPTAFYLCASSIAADYSNQPQHFGDGTRLSIL.

This clone was found a few times. This chain uses TRBV19 with TRBJ2-1; TRBD2 aligns across 8 bases. Germline-derived CDR1 and CDR2 are LNHDA and SQIVND (reference sequence). Trimming at V came to 6 bases and at J to 8 bases, leaving 6 bases not matched to a gene. The length of the CDR3 is 13 residues. The CDR3 DNA is TGTGCCAGTAGCGAGCGGGAGTCCTATGAGCAGTTCTTC. It translates to CASSERESYEQFF.

The V gene is TRBV12-2, the J gene TRBJ1-3; the table's TRBD1 call for D was not verified on the DNA. TRBV12-2 is a pseudogene. This CDR3 region has 19 residues. The CDR3 spells CASRLEGQGARGSGNTIYF. CDR3 coding DNA: TGTGCAAGTCGCTTAGAAGGACAGGGGGCGCGAGGCTCTGGAAACACCATATATTTT.